The clone carrying this T cell receptor (beta chain) was picked up one time. Its specificity is unknown. The entry originates in a study of cytomegalovirus exposure and HLA in healthy donors. V dropped 4 bases and J dropped 0; count of bases not matched to a gene: 8. The CDR3 covers 17 residues. The germline CDR1 and CDR2 sequences are SGHVS and FNYEAQ. Study-level points and caveats: Reportedly, cytomegalovirus status was diagnosed with high sensitivity and specificity. An Asian-associated ancestry cluster reportedly showed fewer N-insertions than the approximately 600-donor mean in a later analysis. Some V segments could not be told apart, so they were left out, TRBV6-2 and TRBV6-3 among them. Association with HLA alleles at 0.05 false discovery rate was found for 16,951 TCR beta sequences in a later analysis.

Use of 60 Vbeta and 13 Jbeta primers characterized the PCR. TCRdb keeps only in-frame clones here, not all; method: immunoSEQ multiplex PCR. The sample includes over 130,000 clones, 70% to 85% seen only once; the top ten take approximately 1.5%. The receptor comes from a young man in good health and CMV-seropositive. The V gene is TRBV7-6, the J gene TRBJ2-1; 8 nucleotides line up with TRBD2. Sequencing was carried out using PBMCs. The CDR3 protein is CASSSLGAGGSYNEQFF. CDR3 DNA sequence: TGTGCCAGCAGCTCCCTAGGGGCGGGAGGCTCCTACAATGAGCAGTTCTTC.